This T cell receptor delta chain appears in the sequencing data of a study of Vδ1+ human thymocytes (dated by TCRdb to 2016 to 2018). Looking at the study overall: As a data resource, the study described the mRNA-level TRG and TRD CDR3 repertoires found in highly purified Vdelta1+ thymocytes taken from young children. The multiplex-based CDR3 amplicon strategy had previously been validated against 5'RACE-based CDR3 amplicon generation methods.

Notes on this clone: What this receptor recognizes is not known. Per-nucleotide qualities are absent, and no much larger clonotype sits a single base away.

Thymic samples were depleted of alphabeta T cells, then CD3+ TCRVdelta1+ TCRVdelta2- thymocytes were FACS-sorted. Sorted Vdelta1+ thymocyte purity ranged from roughly 98% to 99.6%. The thymic specimens were obtained from fewer than 10 paediatric patients, aged about 5 days to 17 months, who were having corrective cardiac surgery. After the thymic tissue was dispersed, mononuclear cells were isolated using a Histopaque-1077 density gradient. Staining used anti-TCRVdelta1 clone TS8.2, anti-TCRVdelta2 clone B6, anti-CD3 clone HIT3a and anti-TCRalphabeta clone IP26 antibodies. From cysteine to phenylalanine, the CDR3 is 18 amino acids long. Only CDR3 DNA is held: 54 bases, read in frame from base 1. Trimming accounts for 5 bases at V and 0 bases at J, while the number of junction bases matched to no gene is 11. Per the germline V gene, TSWWSYY is the CDR1 and QGS is the CDR2. The paper as a whole reports these results and caveats: The thymic TRG and TRD repertoires appeared highly polyclonal, with Gaussian CDR3 length distributions, in contrast to the oligoclonal repertoires of peripheral blood. Numerous TRG clonotypes were shared among donors (up to roughly 6.9x10^3), while TRD repertoires were essentially private (a maximum of roughly 120 shared). Despite high sort purity, roughly 18% of thymic TRD sequences were Vdelta2 (and few Vdelta3), unlike peripheral blood Vdelta1+ controls. No clustering by age or sex was observed, so analyses did not stratify donors by these variables. Because unexpected Vdelta2 sequences could lead to misinterpretation of bulk repertoire data, the authors recommended using highly purified populations and single-cell validation.

RNA was extracted with the RNeasy mini kit and reverse transcribed using Superscript III. To generate the CDR3 amplicons, a multiplex PCR was run using pooled V-gene forward primers together with a constant-region reverse primer that carried Illumina adaptor overhangs. After gel purification, the amplicons were indexed with Nextera index primers over eight extra PCR cycles and then purified using AMPure XP beads. The libraries were sequenced on an Illumina MiSeq using paired-end 250 bp reads, dual indexing and an approximately 18% PhiX spike-in. Concerning the study's data processing: FastQC was used to quality check the reads, while ea-utils fastq-join merged the TRG read pairs. IMGT/HighV-QUEST was used to annotate sequences, retaining only productive sequences with an unambiguous V-gene assignment, and each clonotype was defined by an identical CDR3 sequence. VDJtools 1.1.1, tcR 2.2.3, Treemap and vegan Shannon diversity in R 3.4.4 were used for downstream analysis. Clonotypes were called again by TCRdb from the public reads via CATT, and duplicate nucleotide sequences were then merged into one entry. TCRdb's processing, not the authors', yielded these V and J calls. The sample includes about 75,000 delta-chain clones, with about 38% observed a single time. The ten largest clones take up roughly 0.25% of the sample.

The clonotype was recovered from a boy under two years old who had congenital heart surgery. Sample: Vdelta1+ gamma-delta thymocytes from the thymus. In light of the paper, this sample's cell subset or site label describes: FACS-sorted CD3+ TCRalphabeta- TCRVdelta1+ TCRVdelta2- thymocytes. The rearranged chain carries TRDV1 and TRDJ1; a stretch of 11 junction bases matches TRDD3. The CDR3 here reads CALGNPAGGYLYTDKLIF. DNA sequence: TGTGCTCTTGGGAACCCGGCTGGGGGATACTTGTACACCGATAAACTCATCTTT.